These T cell receptor beta chains were read from a single sample in a study of blood T cell repertoires in COVID-19. TCRdb's table, derived via immunoSEQ multiplex PCR, lists solely in-frame clones and lacks some. The sample yields about 190,000 clones, roughly 82% seen once. The specimen was peripheral blood. The receptors stem from a woman aged 55-75 years with COVID-19, enrolled during active disease. Each CDR3 is given with its conserved first and last residue. Fields, in order: V gene, J gene, CDR3 protein.

TRBV4-1,TRBJ2-1,CASSQEGGARNEQFF
TRBV7-9,TRBJ2-2,CASTSSGTGELFF
TRBV5-1,TRBJ1-2,CASSTGDLGSSSGYGYTF
TRBV19,TRBJ1-5,CASSTIRVNSNQPQHF
TRBV28,TRBJ1-2,CASGAGGVHGYTF
TRBV12-5,TRBJ2-3,CASGLVISGSADTQYF
TRBV5-1,TRBJ2-2,CASSLDPSGGQAGELFF
TRBV28,TRBJ1-5,CASSPRQGRQPQHF
TRBV10-3,TRBJ2-5,CAISAASGETQYF
TRBV6-5,TRBJ2-2,CASVRGELSTGELFF
TRBV19,TRBJ2-3,CASSISHGVSDTQYF
TRBV7-2,TRBJ1-2,CASSFRGQGIGYTF
TRBV5-4,TRBJ2-3,CASSQTSGKTDTQYF
TRBV6-1,TRBJ1-1,CASSDWTGGPTEAFF
TRBV11-3,TRBJ2-4,CASSSNSGRDKNIQYF
TRBV19,TRBJ2-2,CASSMNGPGNTGELFF
TRBV7-3,TRBJ2-2,CASSPPGVGDTGELFF
TRBV28,TRBJ1-5,CASSLHRQSNQPQHF
TRBV5-8,TRBJ2-3,CASSLELAVTDTQYF
TRBV19,TRBJ2-3,CASSFNTDTQYF
TRBV4-1,TRBJ1-4,CASSLAERANEKLFF
TRBV5-6,TRBJ1-2,CASSKQGDNYGYTF
TRBV27,TRBJ1-3,CASSSTGYSGNTIYF
TRBV19,TRBJ1-1,CASSISAGGSPKDTEAFF
TRBV7-3,TRBJ2-5,CASSSGLSQETQYF
TRBV10-2,TRBJ2-3,CASSDRPRSTDTQYF
TRBV2,TRBJ1-2,CASRGVYGYTF
TRBV28,TRBJ1-4,CASSRGQLGNEKLFF
TRBV11-2,TRBJ1-2,CASSLGGTGAFYGYTF
TRBV10-3,TRBJ2-1,CAISGLAEGNEQFF
TRBV7-2,TRBJ1-6,CASRQGNNSPLHF
TRBV5-1,TRBJ2-7,CASSRTSGTTYEQYF
TRBV30,TRBJ1-2,CAWRRGTNYGYTF
TRBV18,TRBJ1-4,CASSPILGRGTEEKLFF
TRBV10-3,TRBJ1-2,CAISESGRAPVLYGYTF
TRBV7-9,TRBJ2-1,CASSFIITGVLNNEQFF
TRBV6-2/TRBV6-3,TRBJ2-3,CASSPLALPGTDTQYF
TRBV6-2/TRBV6-3,TRBJ1-2,CASSYADRGLGDYTF
TRBV9,TRBJ2-7,CASSVGGGGSYEQYF
TRBV11-3,TRBJ2-1,CASSRGATQSNEQFF
TRBV10-3,TRBJ2-7,CAISESWASGAFEQYF